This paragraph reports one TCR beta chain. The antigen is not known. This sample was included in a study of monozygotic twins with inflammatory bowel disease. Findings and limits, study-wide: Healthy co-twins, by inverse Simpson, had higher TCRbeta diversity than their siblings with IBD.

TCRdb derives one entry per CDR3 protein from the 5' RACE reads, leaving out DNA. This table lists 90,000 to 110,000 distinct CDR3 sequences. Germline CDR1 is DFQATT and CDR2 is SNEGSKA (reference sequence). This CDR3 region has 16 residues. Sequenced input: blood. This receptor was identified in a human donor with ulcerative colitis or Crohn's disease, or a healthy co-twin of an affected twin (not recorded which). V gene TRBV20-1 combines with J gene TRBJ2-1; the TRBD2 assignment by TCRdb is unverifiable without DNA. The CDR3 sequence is CSARTHTSGSYNEQFF.